This T cell receptor (beta chain) was sequenced during a study of beta chain features in type 1 diabetes. Background on the study: The samples had 90 million to 130 million sorted cells examined in all.

What was sequenced were expressed TCRB transcripts, since all of the isolated RNA had been reverse transcribed. Method: immunoSEQ multiplex PCR; TCRdb's copy keeps in-frame clones and lacks some. The data hold 130,000 to 150,000 clones, with over 9.5% observed a single time. The single heparinised draw taken from each donor contained about 100 mL of blood on average. The authors sorted CD4+ naive, central memory, regulatory and stem cell-like memory cells via CD45RO/CCR7/CD25/CD127/CD95/CD27. The CDR3 is 15 residues long. Germline V gene sequence: CDR1 MNHEY, CDR2 SMNVEV (reference sequence). V dropped 8 bases and J dropped 1; count of bases not matched to a gene: 7. This clone was seen only a few times.

The receptor's source is a man between 18 and 35 years old in good health. The chain uses TRBV27 and TRBJ2-3, with TRBD2 matching over 9 bases. Sequenced input: naive CD4+ T cells from blood. This CDR3 reads CASGTKRGGTDTQYF. The CDR3 DNA sequence: TGTGCCAGCGGGACAAAGCGGGGGGGCACAGATACGCAGTATTTT.